This T cell receptor (beta chain) was sequenced during a study of shared clonotypes between healthy human individuals (dated by TCRdb to the early 2020s). Regarding the study in general: The cohort comprised two women and three men aged 18 to 49 years. For each donor, CD4 naive and CD4 memory were each run on three plates, CD8 naive on two plates, and CD8 memory on one plate. The study deeply sequenced blood TCR repertoires of five healthy adults to estimate repertoire size and the extent of clonotype sharing between individuals. To increase sequencing depth and limit assay-specific biases, TCR repertoire library preparation and sequencing were carried out by different laboratories using diverse techniques. Per donor, leukapheresis produced somewhere between about 0.94 and 9.5 billion PBMCs. The study at large found these results: Sampling was restricted to blood, and TCR repertoires in tissues likely differ from the TCR repertoires found in blood. Higher generation probabilities were observed for clonotypes shared by all four sorted-subset donors than for non-shared clonotypes. Estimated clonotype richness was generally larger for naive than for memory subsets. Because the study included only a small number of donors, the genetic and exposure-history diversity represented was limited. Based on pairwise subsampling, the degree of clonotype sharing among donors was expected to be affected by sequencing depth. Rarefaction of sorted-subset datasets indicated incomplete sequencing despite the large sequencing depth. Approximately 5% of naive CD4, 3.5% of naive CD8, approximately 2% of memory CD4, and more than 0.35% of memory CD8 clonotypes were shared across several donors.

From the germline V gene (reference sequence), CDR1 is SEHNR and CDR2 is FQNEAQ. Trimming takes 5 bases from V and 5 bases from J, and the germline ends sit 8 bases apart. Including cysteine and phenylalanine, the CDR3 has 12 amino acids. Only CDR3 DNA remains: 36 bases, in frame from the first base. On this clone: The antigen it recognizes is unknown. Base qualities are missing; no much larger clone stands one base away.

The donors were healthy, HIV-negative adults who had no recently reported acute infections or vaccinations. Only Caucasian adults living in Nashville, Tennessee, USA were represented among the donors. CD4+ T cells were enriched by magnetic negative selection, after which naive cells were positively selected on CD45RA and the negative fraction was taken as the memory subset. Blood was collected by leukapheresis, and PBMCs were isolated by Ficoll-Histopaque density gradient centrifugation and then cryopreserved in liquid nitrogen vapor phase. Purity and quantity of every magnetically sorted T cell population were checked by analytical flow cytometry. From each sorted fraction, genomic DNA was isolated and quantified by UV absorbance on a Nanodrop 2000c. Using the deep immunoSEQ assay, multiplex PCR amplified TCR CDR3 regions from genomic DNA. For each cell subset, the extracted genomic DNA was distributed evenly across all wells of several immunoSEQ 96-well plates, and each plate served as one replicate. For sorted subsets, each replicate PCR was loaded with roughly 200 ng genomic DNA, equivalent to some 27,000 T cell genomes. The purified libraries were quantified using a Qubit 3.0 fluorometer, sized with a Bioanalyzer 2100, and then quantified again using the KAPA Library Quantification kit. A separate single-read 150-cycle Illumina NextSeq 550 flow cell was used to sequence each immunoSEQ 96-well plate. Turning to the authors' computational methods: Because the immunoSEQ output held only junctional sequences and lacked quality scores, the filtering could not match the filtering applied to full-length reads. To assign V/J genes and CDR3, sequences were annotated against IMGT germline references using PyIR, a Python wrapper for IgBLAST v1.9. Reads were filtered out if the reads had weak V/J assignments (E-value above 1e-6), no CDR3, stop codons, out-of-frame junctions, or ambiguous translated residues. V3J clonotypes were defined as sequences sharing an identical inferred V gene, J gene, and CDR3 amino acid sequence. The percentage overlap between two repertoires was calculated by dividing the number of shared unique clonotypes by the size of the smaller repertoire. Repertoire richness was assessed with RTK rarefaction, the Chao1 estimator, and Recon v2.1 estimates of unobserved clonotypes. Generation probabilities were computed with OLGA for all TCRbeta clonotypes obtained by the gDNA method from four donors. The clones in this table, taken by TCRdb from immuneACCESS, are in-frame only. Not every clone is retained; where verified, under half of the shortfall comes from an unresolved V gene, and the cause of the rest is unknown. V, J and clone size reflect that table, while D and trimming were determined from the DNA. In this sample the table shows around 600,000 clones, around 97% of which occur a single time. Together, the top ten hold 0.057% of the sample.

Sample: naive CD4+ T cells sorted from blood. In the paper's terms, the cell subset or site label means: CD45RA+ positively selected. This receptor chain uses TRBV7-9 and TRBJ2-3; TRBD2 is perhaps the D gene, given 5 matching bases. The TCR was taken from a woman aged 25 to 39 in good health. The CDR3 protein: CASSPEGDTQYF. The nucleotides are TGTGCCAGCAGCCCCGAGGGAGATACGCAGTATTTT.